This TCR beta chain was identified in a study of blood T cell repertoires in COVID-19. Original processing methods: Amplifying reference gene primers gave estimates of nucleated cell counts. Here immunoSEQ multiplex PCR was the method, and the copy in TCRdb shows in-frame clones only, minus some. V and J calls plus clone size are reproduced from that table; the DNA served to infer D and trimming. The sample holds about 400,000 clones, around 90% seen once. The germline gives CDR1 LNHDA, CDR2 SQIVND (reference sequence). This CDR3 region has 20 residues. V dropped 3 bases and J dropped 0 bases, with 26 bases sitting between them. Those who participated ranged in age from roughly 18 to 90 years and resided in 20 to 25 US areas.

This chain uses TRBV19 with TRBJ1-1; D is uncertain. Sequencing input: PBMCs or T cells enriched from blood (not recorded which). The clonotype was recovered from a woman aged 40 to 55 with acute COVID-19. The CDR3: CASSITRGPYRYNMNTEAFF. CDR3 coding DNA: TGTGCCAGTAGTATCACCCGGGGTCCTTACAGATATAATATGAACACTGAAGCTTTCTTT.